These 9 T cell receptor beta chains came from one sample sequenced in a study of T-cell reconstitution after alpha-beta-depleted transplantation in children. Using unique molecular identifiers, the investigators prepared the TCRbeta library. TCRdb used MiXCR to reprocess the PCR reads, holding one entry per CDR3 protein. The data show approximately 230,000 distinct CDR3 sequences, roughly 24% seen once. This specimen was PBMCs, taken before TCRalphabeta/CD19-depleted stem cell transplant. The receptors come from a girl under 10 years old with Fanconi anemia, due to receive a stem cell transplant.

The sample holds a few counts of this clonotype. This chain connects TRBV30 to TRBJ2-3, with 7 bases aligning to TRBD2. The germline V gene encodes CDR1 GTSNPN and CDR2 SVGIG (reference sequence). The CDR3 loop spans 13 amino acids. With 5 bases clipped from V and 4 bases from J, the junction kept 6 bases outside the gene matches. CDR3 sequence: CAWSEGRADTQYF. The CDR3 nucleotides are TGTGCCTGGTCCGAGGGGAGGGCAGATACGCAGTATTTT.

In this sample, this clonotype turned up many times. The rearrangement uses TRBV20-1 and TRBJ2-1, with TRBD2 matching over 11 bases. The germline V gene encodes CDR1 DFQATT and CDR2 SNEGSKA (reference sequence). CDR3 length: 17 amino acids. V gave up 0 bases and J gave up 4 bases; unmatched junction bases: 8. The CDR3 here is CSAREWATSGAYNEQFF. DNA for the CDR3: TGCAGTGCTAGAGAATGGGCGACTAGCGGGGCATACAATGAGCAGTTCTTC.

The chain couples TRBV20-1 to TRBJ2-3; D ambiguous. The length of the CDR3 is 13 residues. Trimming cost V 5 bases and J 2 bases, with 11 bases left between them. Germline CDR1 DFQATT, CDR2 SNEGSKA (reference sequence). CDR3 protein: CSAYFSFTDTQYF. CDR3 sequence (DNA): TGCAGTGCTTACTTTAGTTTCACAGATACGCAGTATTTT.

This clonotype was recorded many times. V and J are TRBV29-1 and TRBJ2-7, with D unresolved. The V and J ends lost 0 bases and 0 bases respectively, with 6 bases between them. Germline V lookup: CDR1 SQVTM, CDR2 ANQGSEA. The CDR3 runs 13 residues. CDR3 sequence reads: CSVEDPSSYEQYF. The DNA for the CDR3 is TGCAGCGTTGAAGATCCCTCCTCCTACGAGCAGTACTTC.

A few counts support this clonotype. The chain uses TRBV6-2 or TRBV6-3 and TRBJ2-7, with 8 bases that match TRBD2. The CDR3 has 15 residues. From germline, CDR1 is MNHEY and CDR2 SVGEGT. After removal of 3 bases from V and 1 base from J, the junction contained 5 bases not matched to a gene. The CDR3 bases are TGTGCCAGCAGTTATATACTAGCGGATTCCTACGAGCAGTACTTC. Protein product: CASSYILADSYEQYF.

J is TRBJ2-3 and V is TRBV20-1, with D perhaps TRBD2 (5 bases). The V gene's germline CDR1 is DFQATT and CDR2 SNEGSKA (reference sequence). This CDR3 spans 14 amino acids. V dropped 5 bases and J dropped 4 bases, with 16 bases sitting between them. Here the CDR3 reads CSAPDLNAADTQYF. The CDR3 region has the DNA TGCAGTGCTCCGGACTTAAATGCAGCAGATACGCAGTATTTT.

The rearrangement uses TRBV6-2 or TRBV6-3 and TRBJ2-7, with TRBD2 matching 8 bases. CDR3 length equals 16 residues. The germline V gene encodes CDR1 MNHEY and CDR2 SVGEGT. V was pared by 0 bases and J by 1 base, with 5 bases of the junction left unmatched. DNA of the CDR3: TGTGCCAGCAGTTACTCGACGGGGGGGGGTTCCTACGAGCAGTACTTC. Protein sequence: CASSYSTGGGSYEQYF.

Ten or more counts support this clonotype. V usage is TRBV5-5 and J usage is TRBJ2-2; D gene uncertain. The CDR3 has 14 residues. CDR1 and CDR2 from the germline V gene are SGHKS and YYEKEE (reference sequence). The V end lost 3 bases, the J end lost 4 bases, and 10 bases lay between the germline ends. CDR3 DNA: TGTGCCAGCAGCTACCCACAGACCACCGGGGAGCTGTTTTTT. Translation gives CASSYPQTTGELFF.

This clonotype was seen ten or more times. The genes are TRBV29-1 and TRBJ1-5, with D perhaps TRBD1 (5 bases). Germline V gene data show CDR1 as SQVTM and CDR2 as ANQGSEA. The length of the CDR3 is 14 residues. V dropped 3 bases and J dropped 7 bases, with 16 bases sitting between them. CDR3 protein: CSVDARDRCQPQHF. CDR3 sequence (DNA): TGCAGCGTTGACGCCAGGGATCGTTGCCAGCCCCAGCATTTT.